This TCR beta chain stems from a study of blood T cell repertoires in COVID-19. Study-level background: Sites in the United States, Italy and Spain provided acute and convalescent COVID-19 samples. Sources were T cells, B-cell-depleted T cells, or PBMCs; the material itself was cDNA or gDNA.

Using immunoSEQ multiplex PCR, the repertoire was profiled, and TCRdb retains in-frame clones only, with some absent. The profile covers 120,000 or so clones, with around 82% appearing a single time and roughly an eighth taken by the ten largest. Germline V lookup: CDR1 SEHNR, CDR2 FQNEAQ (reference sequence). V was clipped by 5 bases and J by 3 bases; unmatched bases: 12. The CDR3 contains 16 residues. Source material: peripheral blood. This chain connects TRBV7-9 to TRBJ2-7; 8 bases agree with TRBD1. The sequence derives from a woman younger than 45 who had recovered from COVID-19. The CDR3 DNA follows: TGTGCCAGCAGCCTCTTGGCAGGGACAGGTAACTACGAGCAGTACTTC. Its translation: CASSLLAGTGNYEQYF.